The entry below gives a single T cell receptor beta chain sequence along with its context. Its antigen is not yet known. Base qualities were left out, and no much larger clone turns up one base away. These data come from a study of shared clonotypes between healthy human individuals (dated by TCRdb to 2018 to 2021). Regarding the research as a whole: A few men and two women, aged 18 to 49 years, made up the cohort. To estimate repertoire size and how much clonotypes are shared between individuals, the study performed deep sequencing of blood TCR repertoires from roughly five healthy adults. Different laboratories and diverse techniques were used to prepare libraries and sequence TCR repertoires, to increase sequencing depth and limit assay-specific biases. Each donor's leukapheresis produced roughly between roughly 0.94 and 9.5 billion PBMCs.

Using the deep immunoSEQ assay, multiplex PCR amplified TCR CDR3 regions from genomic DNA. Genomic DNA extracted from each cell subset was distributed evenly over all wells of several immunoSEQ 96-well plates, and each plate served as one replicate. Each replicate PCR for unsorted PBMC received roughly 0.3 ug genomic DNA, equal to 30,000 or so T cell genomes. Ten immunoSEQ deep assay plates were used to sequence the unsorted PBMC genomic DNA. Purified libraries were quantified with a Qubit 3.0 fluorometer, sized on a Bioanalyzer 2100, and re-quantified with the KAPA Library Quantification kit. Each immunoSEQ 96-well plate was sequenced on its own single-read 150-cycle Illumina NextSeq 550 flow cell. Regarding the original processing steps: Because the immunoSEQ output included only junctional sequences and no quality scores, the filtering could not be the same as the filtering used for full-length reads. To assign V/J genes and CDR3, sequences were annotated using PyIR, a Python wrapper for IgBLAST v1.9, with IMGT germline references. Reads were removed for weak V/J assignments (E-value above 1e-6), missing CDR3, stop codons, out-of-frame junctions, or ambiguous translated residues. A V3J clonotype was defined by an identical inferred V gene, J gene, and CDR3 amino acid sequence. The percentage overlap between two repertoires was calculated by dividing the number of shared unique clonotypes by the size of the smaller repertoire. RTK rarefaction, the Chao1 estimator, and Recon v2.1 estimates of unobserved clonotypes were used to assess repertoire richness. This immuneACCESS table, as held by TCRdb, lists in-frame sequences with V and J called but not all clones. Of the missing ones, under half trace to an unresolved V gene in checked studies; the others have no known cause. V, J and clone size are taken as reported in that table, and D and trimming were inferred from the DNA itself. The sample profile shows about 470,000 clones; roughly 77% of them were found once. Approximately 13% of the sample goes to the ten largest clones.

The donors were healthy, HIV-negative adults who had no recently reported acute infections or vaccinations. Every donor was a Caucasian adult residing in Nashville, Tennessee, USA. In the unsorted samples, 90 million to 100 million PBMCs were counted, and genomic DNA was extracted using the QIAamp DNA Blood Mini kit. After blood collection by leukapheresis, PBMCs were isolated using Ficoll-Histopaque density gradient centrifugation and then cryopreserved in the vapor phase of liquid nitrogen. The CDR3 runs 11 residues from the cysteine to the phenylalanine. The only DNA kept is the CDR3, 33 bases in frame from the first base. CDR1 and CDR2 are read off the germline V gene as SGHDT and YYEEEE. Trimming removed 3 bases from V and 5 bases from J, leaving 4 bases between the germline ends. General study outcomes and caveats: Pairwise subsampling indicated that sequencing depth was expected to affect the degree of clonotype sharing among donors. Only blood was sampled, and tissue TCR repertoires likely differ from those in blood. Because the study included a small number of donors, the genetic and exposure-history diversity represented was limited.

The sequence was obtained from a woman aged 40-49 years in good health. Some clones in this sample may be carry-over from other donors' samples. The source material was PBMCs. The rearrangement combines TRBV5-6 with TRBJ2-3; no D segment can be confidently identified. For the CDR3, the sequence is CASSSLDTQYF. The DNA sequence reads TGTGCCAGCAGCTCGCTAGATACGCAGTATTTT.